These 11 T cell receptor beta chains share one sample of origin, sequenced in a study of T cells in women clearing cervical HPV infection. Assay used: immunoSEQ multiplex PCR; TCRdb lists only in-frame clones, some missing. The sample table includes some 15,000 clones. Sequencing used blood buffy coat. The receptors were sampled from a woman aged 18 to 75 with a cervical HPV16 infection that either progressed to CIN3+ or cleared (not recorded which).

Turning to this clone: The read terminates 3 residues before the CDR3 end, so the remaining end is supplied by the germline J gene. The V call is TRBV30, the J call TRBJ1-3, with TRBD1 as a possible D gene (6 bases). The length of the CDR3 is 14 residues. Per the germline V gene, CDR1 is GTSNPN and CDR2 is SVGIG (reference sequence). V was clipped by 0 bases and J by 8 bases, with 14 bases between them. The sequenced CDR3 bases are TGTGCCTGGAGTGTACCGGGGGGCTTCGACACC. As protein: CAWSVPGGFDT. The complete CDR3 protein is CAWSVPGGFDTIYF.

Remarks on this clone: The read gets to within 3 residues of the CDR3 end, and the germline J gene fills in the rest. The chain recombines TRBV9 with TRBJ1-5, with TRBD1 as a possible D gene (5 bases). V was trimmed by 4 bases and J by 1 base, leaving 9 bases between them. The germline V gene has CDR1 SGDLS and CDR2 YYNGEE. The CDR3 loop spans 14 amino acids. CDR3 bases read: TGTGCCAGCAGCAGAGGGGTAAGCAATCAGCCC. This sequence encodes CASSRGVSNQP. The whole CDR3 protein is CASSRGVSNQPQHF.

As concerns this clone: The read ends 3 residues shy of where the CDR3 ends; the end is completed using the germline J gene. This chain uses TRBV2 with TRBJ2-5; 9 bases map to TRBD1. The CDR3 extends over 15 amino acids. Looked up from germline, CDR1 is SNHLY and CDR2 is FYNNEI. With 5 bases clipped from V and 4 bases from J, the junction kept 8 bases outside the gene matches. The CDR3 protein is CASSLEGTGLETQYF. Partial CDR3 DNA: TGTGCCAGCAGTCTGGAGGGGACAGGGCTAGAGACC.

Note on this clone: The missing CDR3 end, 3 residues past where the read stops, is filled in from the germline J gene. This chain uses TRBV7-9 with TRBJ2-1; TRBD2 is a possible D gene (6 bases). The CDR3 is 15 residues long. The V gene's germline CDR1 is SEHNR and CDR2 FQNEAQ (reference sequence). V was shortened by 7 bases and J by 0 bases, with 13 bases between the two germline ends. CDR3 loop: CASTISGSSYNEQFF. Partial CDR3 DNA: TGTGCCAGCACTATTAGCGGTAGCTCCTACAATGAG. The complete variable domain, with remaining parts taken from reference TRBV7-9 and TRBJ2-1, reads DTGVSQNPRHKITKRGQNVTFRCDPISEHNRLYWYRQTLGQGPEFLTYFQNEAQLEKSRLLSDRFSAERPKGSFSTLEIQRTEQGDSAMYLCASTISGSSYNEQFFGPGTRLTVL.

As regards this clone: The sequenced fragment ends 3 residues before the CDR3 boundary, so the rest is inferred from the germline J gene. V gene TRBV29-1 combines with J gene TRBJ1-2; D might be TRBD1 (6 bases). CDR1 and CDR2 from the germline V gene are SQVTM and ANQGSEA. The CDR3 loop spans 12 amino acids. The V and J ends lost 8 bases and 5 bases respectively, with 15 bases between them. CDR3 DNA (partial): TGCAGCATACGGACAGAGCTATATGGC. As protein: CSIRTELYG. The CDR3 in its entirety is CSIRTELYGYTF. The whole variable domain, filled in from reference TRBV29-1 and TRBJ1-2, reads SAVISQKPSRDICQRGTSLTIQCQVDSQVTMMFWYRQQPGQSLTLIATANQGSEATYESGFVIDKFPISRPNLTFSTLTVSNMSPEDSSIYLCSIRTELYGYTFGSGTRLTVV.

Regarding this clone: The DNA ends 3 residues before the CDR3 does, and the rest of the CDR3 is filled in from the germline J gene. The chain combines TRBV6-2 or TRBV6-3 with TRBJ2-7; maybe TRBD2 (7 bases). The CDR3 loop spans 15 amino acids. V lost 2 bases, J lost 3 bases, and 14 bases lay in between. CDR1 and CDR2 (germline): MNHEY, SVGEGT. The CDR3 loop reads CASSYVQGGDYEQYF. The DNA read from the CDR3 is TGTGCCAGCAGTTACGTACAGGGAGGGGACTACGAG.

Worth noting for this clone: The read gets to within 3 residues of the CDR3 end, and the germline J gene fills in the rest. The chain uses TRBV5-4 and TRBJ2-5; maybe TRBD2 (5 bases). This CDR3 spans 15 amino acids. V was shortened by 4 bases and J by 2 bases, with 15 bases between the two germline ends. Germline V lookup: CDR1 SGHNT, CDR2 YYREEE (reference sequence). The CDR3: CASSRSAGDQETQYF. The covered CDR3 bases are TGTGCCAGCAGCCGGTCGGCCGGGGATCAAGAGACC.

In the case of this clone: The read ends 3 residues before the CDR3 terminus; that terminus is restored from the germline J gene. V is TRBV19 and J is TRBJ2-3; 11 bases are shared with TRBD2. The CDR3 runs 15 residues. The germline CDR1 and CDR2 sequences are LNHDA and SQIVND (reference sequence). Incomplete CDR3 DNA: TGTGCCAGTAGTATGACTAGCGGGGCACAAGAGGCG. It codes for CASSMTSGAQEA. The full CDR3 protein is CASSMTSGAQEAQYF.

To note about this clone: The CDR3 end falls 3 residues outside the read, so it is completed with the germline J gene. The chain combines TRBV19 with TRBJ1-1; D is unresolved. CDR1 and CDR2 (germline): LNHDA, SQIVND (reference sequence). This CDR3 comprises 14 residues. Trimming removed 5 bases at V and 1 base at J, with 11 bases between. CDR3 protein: CASSERATNTEAFF. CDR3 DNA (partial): TGTGCCAGTAGTGAGAGGGCGACGAACACTGAA. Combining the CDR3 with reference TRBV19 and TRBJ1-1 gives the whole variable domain DGGITQSPKYLFRKEGQNVTLSCEQNLNHDAMYWYRQDPGQGLRLIYYSQIVNDFQKGDIAEGYSVSREKKESFPLTVTSAQKNPTAFYLCASSERATNTEAFFGQGTRLTVV.

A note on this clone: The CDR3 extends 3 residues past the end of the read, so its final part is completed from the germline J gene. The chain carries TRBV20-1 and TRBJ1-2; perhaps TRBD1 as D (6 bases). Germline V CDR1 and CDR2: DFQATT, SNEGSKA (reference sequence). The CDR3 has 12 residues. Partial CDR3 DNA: TGCAGTGCACTTAGAGGGGGAGTTGAC. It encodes CSALRGGVD. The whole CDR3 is CSALRGGVDYTF.

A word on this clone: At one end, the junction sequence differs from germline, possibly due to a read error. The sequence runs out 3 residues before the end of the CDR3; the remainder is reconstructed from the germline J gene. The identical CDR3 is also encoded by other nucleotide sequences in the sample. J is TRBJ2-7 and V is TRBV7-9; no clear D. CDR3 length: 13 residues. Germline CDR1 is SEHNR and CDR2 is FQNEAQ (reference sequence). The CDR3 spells CSSSLNRAYEQYF. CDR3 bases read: TGTTCCAGCAGCTTAAACCGGGCCTACGAG.